This record looks at one T cell receptor (beta chain) sequence and its context. Antigen specificity is unknown. Generated by immunoSEQ multiplex PCR, the TCRdb table keeps only in-frame clones and is missing some. The sample includes around 940,000 clones, 76% of them seen just once. This sample was taken from a study of shared clonotypes between healthy human individuals. Study-wide background: There were three CD4 naive, three CD4 memory, two CD8 naive and one CD8 memory plates per donor. Whole-study results and caveats: Compared with memory subsets, naive subsets generally had larger estimated richness. Specimens sampled were limited to blood, with tissue repertoires likely differing.

Sequencing was carried out using memory CD4+ T cells sorted from blood. Subset given: CD45RA-negative fraction. The clonotype comes from a man in his late teens or twenties in good health.

The CDR3 spells CAISPYDGDEQYF. CDR3 coding DNA: TGTGCCATCAGTCCATATGACGGCGACGAGCAGTACTTC. The V gene is TRBV10-3, the J gene TRBJ2-7; D is undetermined. From germline, CDR1 is ENHRY and CDR2 SYGVKD. V dropped 5 bases and J dropped 5 bases, with 13 bases sitting between them. This CDR3 spans 13 amino acids.